This paragraph reports one TCR beta chain. Its antigen remains unidentified. This specimen belongs to a study of T cells after yellow fever vaccination. Each CDR3 protein gets one entry after TCRdb re-called the 5' RACE reads with MiXCR. The sample contains around 100,000 distinct CDR3 sequences, approximately 5.5% of which appear only once. Whole-study findings and limits: Among all clonotypes, a small share was observed in both CD4 and CD8 compartments. One caveat is that FACS-sorted repertoires could contain abundant clonotypes contaminating from the bulk population.

The specimen was CD8+ T cells sorted from PBMCs, collected 10 days after the yellow fever booster vaccination. This clonotype was obtained from a man aged 18 to 30 who received the YFV17D yellow fever vaccine.

This CDR3 is CASSPGTGTTGELFF. Written as DNA, the CDR3 is TGTGCCAGCAGCCCCGGGACAGGGACCACCGGGGAGCTGTTTTTT. The chain recombines TRBV12-3 or TRBV12-4 with TRBJ2-2, with 9 positions matching TRBD1. V was clipped by 6 bases and J by 4 bases; unmatched bases: 6. The CDR3 runs 15 residues.